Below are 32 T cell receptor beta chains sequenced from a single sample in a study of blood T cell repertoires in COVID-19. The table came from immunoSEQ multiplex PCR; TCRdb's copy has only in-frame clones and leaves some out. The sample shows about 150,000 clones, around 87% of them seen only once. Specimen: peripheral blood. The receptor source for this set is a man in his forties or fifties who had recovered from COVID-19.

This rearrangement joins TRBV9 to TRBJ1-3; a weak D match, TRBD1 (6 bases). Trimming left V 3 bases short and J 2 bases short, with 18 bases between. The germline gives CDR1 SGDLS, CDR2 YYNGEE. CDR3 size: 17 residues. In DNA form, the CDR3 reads TGTGCCAGCAGCGAGACAGGCACCTGGGTCCCTGGAAACACCATATATTTT. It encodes CASSETGTWVPGNTIYF. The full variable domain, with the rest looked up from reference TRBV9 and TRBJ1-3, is DSGVTQTPKHLITATGQRVTLRCSPRSGDLSVYWYQQSLDQGLQFLIQYYNGEERAKGNILERFSAQQFPDLHSELNLSSLELGDSALYFCASSETGTWVPGNTIYFGEGSWLTVV.

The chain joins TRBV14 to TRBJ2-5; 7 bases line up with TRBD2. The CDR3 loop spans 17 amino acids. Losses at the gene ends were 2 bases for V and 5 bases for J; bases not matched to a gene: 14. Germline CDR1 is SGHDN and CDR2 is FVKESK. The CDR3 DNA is TGTGCCAGCAGCCAAAATTCCGGGACTACCGTTTTGGAGACCCAGTACTTC. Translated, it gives CASSQNSGTTVLETQYF.

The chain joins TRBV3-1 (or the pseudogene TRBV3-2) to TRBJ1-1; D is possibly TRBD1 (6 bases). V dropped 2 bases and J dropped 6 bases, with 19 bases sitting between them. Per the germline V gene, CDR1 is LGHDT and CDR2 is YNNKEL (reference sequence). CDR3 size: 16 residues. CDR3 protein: CASSQTSSGAFPEAFF. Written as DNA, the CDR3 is TGTGCCAGCAGCCAAACCTCTTCAGGGGCGTTCCCTGAAGCTTTCTTT.

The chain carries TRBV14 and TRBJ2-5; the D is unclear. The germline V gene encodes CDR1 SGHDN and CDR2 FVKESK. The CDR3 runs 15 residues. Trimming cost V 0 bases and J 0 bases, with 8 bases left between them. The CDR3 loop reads CASSQDLGYQETQYF. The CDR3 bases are TGTGCCAGCAGCCAAGATCTGGGCTACCAAGAGACCCAGTACTTC.

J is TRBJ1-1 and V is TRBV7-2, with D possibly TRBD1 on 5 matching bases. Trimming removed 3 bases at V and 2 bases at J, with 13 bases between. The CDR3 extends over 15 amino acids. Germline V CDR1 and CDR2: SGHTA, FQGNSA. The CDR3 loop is CASSFIRGHNTEAFF. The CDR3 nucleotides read TGTGCCAGCAGCTTTATTAGGGGCCATAACACTGAAGCTTTCTTT. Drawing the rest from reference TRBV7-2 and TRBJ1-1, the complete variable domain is GAGVSQSPSNKVTEKGKDVELRCDPISGHTALYWYRQSLGQGLEFLIYFQGNSAPDKSGLPSDRFSAERTGGSVSTLTIQRTQQEDSAVYLCASSFIRGHNTEAFFGQGTRLTVV.

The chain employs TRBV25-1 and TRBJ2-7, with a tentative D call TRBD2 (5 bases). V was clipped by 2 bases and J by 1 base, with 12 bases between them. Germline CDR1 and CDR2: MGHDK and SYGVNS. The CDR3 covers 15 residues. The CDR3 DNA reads TGTGCCAGCAGTGAAGTCGGGGTTAAGTCCTACGAGCAGTACTTC. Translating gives CASSEVGVKSYEQYF.

CDR3 loop: CASSFWDRAGDTQYF. The CDR3 region has the DNA TGTGCCAGCAGCTTTTGGGACAGGGCTGGAGATACGCAGTATTTT. The genes are TRBV7-2 and TRBJ2-3, with TRBD1 matching 9 bases. The CDR3 has 15 residues. CDR1 and CDR2 from the germline V gene are SGHTA and FQGNSA. Trimming took 3 bases from V and 5 from J; bases not matched to a gene: 6.

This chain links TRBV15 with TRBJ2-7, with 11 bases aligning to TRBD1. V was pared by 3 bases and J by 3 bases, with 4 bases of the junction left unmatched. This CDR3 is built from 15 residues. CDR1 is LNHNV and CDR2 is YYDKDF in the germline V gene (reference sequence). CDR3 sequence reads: CATSRGGTGGYEQYF. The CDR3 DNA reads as TGTGCCACCAGCAGGGGAGGGACAGGGGGCTACGAGCAGTACTTC.

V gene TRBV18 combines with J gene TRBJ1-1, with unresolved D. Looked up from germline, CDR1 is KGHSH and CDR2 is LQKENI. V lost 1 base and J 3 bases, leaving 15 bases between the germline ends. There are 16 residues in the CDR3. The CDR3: CASSPLSEVSHTEAFF. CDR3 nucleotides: TGTGCCAGCTCACCACTATCAGAGGTGAGTCACACTGAAGCTTTCTTT.

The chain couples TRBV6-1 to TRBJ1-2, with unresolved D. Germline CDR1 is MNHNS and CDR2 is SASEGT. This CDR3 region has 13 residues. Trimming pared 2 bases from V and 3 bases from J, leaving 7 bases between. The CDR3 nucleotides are TGTGCCAGCAGTGAATGGGGAGACTATGGCTACACCTTC. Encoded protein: CASSEWGDYGYTF.

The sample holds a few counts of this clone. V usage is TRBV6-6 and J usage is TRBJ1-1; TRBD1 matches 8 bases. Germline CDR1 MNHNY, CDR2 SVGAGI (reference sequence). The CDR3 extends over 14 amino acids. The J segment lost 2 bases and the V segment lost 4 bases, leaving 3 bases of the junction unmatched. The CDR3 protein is CASSWDRTNTEAFF. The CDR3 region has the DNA TGTGCCAGCAGTTGGGACAGGACCAACACTGAAGCTTTCTTT.

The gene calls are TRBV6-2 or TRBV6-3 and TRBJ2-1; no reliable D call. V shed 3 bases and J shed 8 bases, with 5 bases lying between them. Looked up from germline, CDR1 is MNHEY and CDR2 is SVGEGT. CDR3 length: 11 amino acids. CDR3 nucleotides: TGTGCCAGCAGTTATTTCGATGAGCAGTTCTTC. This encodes CASSYFDEQFF.

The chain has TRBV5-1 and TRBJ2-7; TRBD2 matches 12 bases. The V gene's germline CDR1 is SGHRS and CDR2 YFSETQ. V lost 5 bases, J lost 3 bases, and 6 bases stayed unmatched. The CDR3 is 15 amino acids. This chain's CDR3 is CASRRTSGTNYEQYF. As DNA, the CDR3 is TGCGCCAGCAGACGGACTAGCGGGACGAACTACGAGCAGTACTTC.

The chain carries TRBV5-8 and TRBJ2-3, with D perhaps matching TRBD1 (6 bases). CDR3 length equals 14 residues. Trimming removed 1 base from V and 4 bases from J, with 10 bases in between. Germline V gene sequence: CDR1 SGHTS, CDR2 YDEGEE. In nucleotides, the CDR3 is TGTGCCAGCAGCTTGATCACAGGGTCAGATACGCAGTATTTT. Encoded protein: CASSLITGSDTQYF.

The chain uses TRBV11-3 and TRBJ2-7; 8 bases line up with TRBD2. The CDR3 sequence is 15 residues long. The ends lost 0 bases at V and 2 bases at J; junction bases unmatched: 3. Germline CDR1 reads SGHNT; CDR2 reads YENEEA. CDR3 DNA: TGTGCCAGCAGCTTAGAACGGGGGGGGACCTACGAGCAGTACTTC. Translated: CASSLERGGTYEQYF. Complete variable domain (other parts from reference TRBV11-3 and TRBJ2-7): EAGVVQSPRYKIIEKKQPVAFWCNPISGHNTLYWYLQNLGQGPELLIRYENEEAVDDSQLPKDRFSAERLKGVDSTLKIQPAELGDSAVYLCASSLERGGTYEQYFGPGTRLTVT.

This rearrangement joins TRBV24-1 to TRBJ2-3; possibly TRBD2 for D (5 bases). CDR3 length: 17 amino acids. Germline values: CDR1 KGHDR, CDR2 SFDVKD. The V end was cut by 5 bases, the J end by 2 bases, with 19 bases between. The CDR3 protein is CATSAEGEARFTDTQYF. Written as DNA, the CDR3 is TGTGCCACCAGTGCAGAGGGAGAGGCACGCTTCACAGATACGCAGTATTTT.

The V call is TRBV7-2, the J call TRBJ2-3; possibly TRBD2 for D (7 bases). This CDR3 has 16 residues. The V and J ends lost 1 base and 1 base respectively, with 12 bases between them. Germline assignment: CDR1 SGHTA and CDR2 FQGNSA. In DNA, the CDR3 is TGTGCCAGCAGCTTAGGGGGGGGCTTCGGCACAGATACGCAGTATTTT. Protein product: CASSLGGGFGTDTQYF.

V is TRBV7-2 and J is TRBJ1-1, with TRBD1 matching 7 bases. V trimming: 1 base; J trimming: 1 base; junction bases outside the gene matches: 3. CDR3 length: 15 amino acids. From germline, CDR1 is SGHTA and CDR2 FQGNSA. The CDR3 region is CASSLGYRGNTEAFF. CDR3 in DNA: TGTGCCAGCAGCTTAGGATACAGGGGGAACACTGAAGCTTTCTTT.

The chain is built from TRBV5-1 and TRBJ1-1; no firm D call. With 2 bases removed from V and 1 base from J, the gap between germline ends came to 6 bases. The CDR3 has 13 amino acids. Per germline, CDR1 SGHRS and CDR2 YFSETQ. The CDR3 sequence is CASSFTGNTEAFF. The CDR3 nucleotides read TGCGCCAGCAGCTTCACCGGGAACACTGAAGCTTTCTTT.

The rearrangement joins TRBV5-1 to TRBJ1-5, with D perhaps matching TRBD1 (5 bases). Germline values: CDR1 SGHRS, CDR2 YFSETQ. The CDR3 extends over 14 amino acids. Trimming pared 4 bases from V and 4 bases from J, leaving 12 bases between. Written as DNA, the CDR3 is TGCGCCAGCAGCCCGGACATCGGGAATCAGCCCCAGCATTTT. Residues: CASSPDIGNQPQHF. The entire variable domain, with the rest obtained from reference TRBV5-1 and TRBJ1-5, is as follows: KAGVTQTPRYLIKTRGQQVTLSCSPISGHRSVSWYQQTPGQGLQFLFEYFSETQRNKGNFPGRFSGRQFSNSRSEMNVSTLELGDSALYLCASSPDIGNQPQHFGDGTRLSIL.

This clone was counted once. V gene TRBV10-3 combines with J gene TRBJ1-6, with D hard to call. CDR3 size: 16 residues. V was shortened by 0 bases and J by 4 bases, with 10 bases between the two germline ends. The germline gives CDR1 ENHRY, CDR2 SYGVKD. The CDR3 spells CAISESVSGYNSPLHF. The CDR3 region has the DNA TGTGCCATCAGTGAGTCGGTTTCCGGGTATAATTCACCCCTCCACTTT.

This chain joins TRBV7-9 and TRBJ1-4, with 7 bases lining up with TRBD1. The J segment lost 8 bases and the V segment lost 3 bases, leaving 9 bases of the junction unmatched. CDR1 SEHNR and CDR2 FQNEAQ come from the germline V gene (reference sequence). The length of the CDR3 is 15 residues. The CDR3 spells CASSFSGTVGEKLFF. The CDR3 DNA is TGTGCCAGCAGCTTCTCCGGGACAGTAGGAGAAAAACTGTTTTTT.

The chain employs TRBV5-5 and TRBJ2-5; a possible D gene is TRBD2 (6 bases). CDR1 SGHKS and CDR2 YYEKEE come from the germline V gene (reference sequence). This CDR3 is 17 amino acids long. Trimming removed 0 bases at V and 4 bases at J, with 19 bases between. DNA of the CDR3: TGTGCCAGCAGCTTGGGCCGGTATTCGGGGGAGCGAGAGACCCAGTACTTC. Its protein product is CASSLGRYSGERETQYF.

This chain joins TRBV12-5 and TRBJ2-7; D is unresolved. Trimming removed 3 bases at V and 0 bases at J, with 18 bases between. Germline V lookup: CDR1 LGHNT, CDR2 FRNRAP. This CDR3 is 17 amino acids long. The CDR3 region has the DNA TGTGCTAGTGGTTTCTCCTCAAGCCAGTGGAGCTCCTACGAGCAGTACTTC. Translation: CASGFSSSQWSSYEQYF.

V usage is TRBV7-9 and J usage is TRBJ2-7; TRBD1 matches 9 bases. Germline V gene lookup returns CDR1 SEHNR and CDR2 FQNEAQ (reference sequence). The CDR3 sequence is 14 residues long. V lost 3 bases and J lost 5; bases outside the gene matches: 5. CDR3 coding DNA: TGTGCCAGCAGCTTTACGCGGGACAGGGACGAGCAGTACTTC. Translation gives CASSFTRDRDEQYF.

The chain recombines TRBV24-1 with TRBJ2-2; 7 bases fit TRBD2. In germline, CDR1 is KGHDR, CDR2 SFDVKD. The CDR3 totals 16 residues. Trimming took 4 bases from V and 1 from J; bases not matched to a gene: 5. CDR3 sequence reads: CATSDSGLGNTGELFF. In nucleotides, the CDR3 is TGTGCCACCAGTGACTCCGGACTAGGGAACACCGGGGAGCTGTTTTTT.

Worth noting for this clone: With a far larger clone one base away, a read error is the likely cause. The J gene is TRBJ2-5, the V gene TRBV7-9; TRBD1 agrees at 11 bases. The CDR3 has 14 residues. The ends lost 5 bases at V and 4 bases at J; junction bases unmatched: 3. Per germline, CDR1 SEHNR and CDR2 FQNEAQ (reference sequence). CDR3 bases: TGTGCCAGCAGCCCGGGACAGGGGGGAGAGACCCAGTACTTC. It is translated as CASSPGQGGETQYF.

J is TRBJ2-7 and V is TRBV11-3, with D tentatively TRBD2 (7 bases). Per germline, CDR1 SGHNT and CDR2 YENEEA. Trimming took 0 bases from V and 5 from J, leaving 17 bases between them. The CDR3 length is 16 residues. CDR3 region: CASSLDFRGGRNEQYF. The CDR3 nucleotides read TGTGCCAGCAGCTTAGATTTTCGCGGGGGCAGGAACGAGCAGTACTTC.

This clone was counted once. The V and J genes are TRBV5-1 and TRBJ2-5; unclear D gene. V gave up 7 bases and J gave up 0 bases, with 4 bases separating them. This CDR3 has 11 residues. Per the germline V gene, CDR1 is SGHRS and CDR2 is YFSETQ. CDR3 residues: CASQYQETQYF. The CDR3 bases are TGCGCCAGCCAGTACCAAGAGACCCAGTACTTC.

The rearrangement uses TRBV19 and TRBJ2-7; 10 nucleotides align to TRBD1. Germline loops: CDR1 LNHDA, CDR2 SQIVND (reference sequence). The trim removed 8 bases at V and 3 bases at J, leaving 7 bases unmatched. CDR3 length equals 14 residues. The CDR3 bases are TGTGCCAGTTCTACCGGGACAGGGGTCTACGAGCAGTACTTC. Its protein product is CASSTGTGVYEQYF.

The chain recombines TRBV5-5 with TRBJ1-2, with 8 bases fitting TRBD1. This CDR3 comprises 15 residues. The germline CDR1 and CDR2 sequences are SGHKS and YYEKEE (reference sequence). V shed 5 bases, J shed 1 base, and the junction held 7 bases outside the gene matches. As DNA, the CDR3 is TGTGCCAGCAGTACGGGACAGGCGATTAACTATGGCTACACCTTC. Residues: CASSTGQAINYGYTF. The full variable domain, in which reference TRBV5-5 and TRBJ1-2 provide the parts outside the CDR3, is DAGVTQSPTHLIKTRGQQVTLRCSPISGHKSVSWYQQVLGQGPQFIFQYYEKEERGRGNFPDRFSARQFPNYSSELNVNALLLGDSALYLCASSTGQAINYGYTFGSGTRLTVV.

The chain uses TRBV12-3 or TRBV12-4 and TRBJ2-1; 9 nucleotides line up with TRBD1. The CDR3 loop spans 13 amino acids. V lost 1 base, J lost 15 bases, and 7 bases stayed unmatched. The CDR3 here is CASSLVPGQGVFF. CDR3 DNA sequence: TGTGCCAGCAGTTTAGTCCCGGGACAGGGAGTGTTCTTC.